This passage covers 23 T cell receptor beta chains from one sample sequenced in a study of T cell responses to AZD1222 COVID-19 vaccine. TCRdb's table, derived via immunoSEQ multiplex PCR, lists solely in-frame clones and lacks some. The sample lists around 160,000 clones, approximately 90% occurring once. Source: peripheral blood, taken on day 0 of AZD1222 vaccination. The receptors come from an adult in good health.

V and J are TRBV6-5 and TRBJ1-5; no clear D. Per the germline V gene, CDR1 is MNHEY and CDR2 is SVGAGI. This CDR3 has 13 amino acids. Trimming left V 7 bases short and J 7 bases short, with 14 bases between. This CDR3 reads CASNFRSQQPQHF. The CDR3 nucleotides are TGTGCCAGCAATTTTAGGTCCCAGCAGCCCCAGCATTTT.

This sequence joins TRBV5-6 and TRBJ1-4; 7 bases are shared with TRBD1. J was trimmed by 11 bases and V by 0 bases; bases with no gene match: 1. The CDR3 is 12 residues long. Germline assignment: CDR1 SGHDT and CDR2 YYEEEE. The CDR3: CASSLGTGKLFF. DNA for the CDR3: TGTGCCAGCAGCTTGGGGACAGGCAAACTGTTTTTT.

This chain's CDR3 is CASSSRDRVWSPLHF. CDR3 DNA: TGTGCCAGCAGCTCCCGGGACAGGGTGTGGTCACCCCTCCACTTT. The chain uses TRBV11-2 and TRBJ1-6; TRBD1 matches at 9 bases. Germline values: CDR1 SGHAT, CDR2 FQNNGV. The CDR3 loop spans 15 amino acids. V shed 4 bases and J 10 bases; nucleotides not matched to a gene: 8.

As DNA, the CDR3 is TGTGCCAGCAGCTCCCAGGGAAATAATTCACCCCTCCACTTT. This gives the protein CASSSQGNNSPLHF. The chain is built from TRBV27 and TRBJ1-6, with D maybe TRBD1 (5 bases). The CDR3 consists of 14 residues. Trimming shortened V by 6 bases and J by 5 bases, and 11 bases separated the two germline ends. Germline CDR1 and CDR2: MNHEY and SMNVEV (reference sequence).

This rearrangement joins TRBV5-4 to TRBJ2-5; D is perhaps TRBD2 (5 bases). This CDR3 has 14 amino acids. The germline V gene has CDR1 SGHNT and CDR2 YYREEE (reference sequence). V lost 1 base, J lost 3 bases, and 10 bases lay in between. The CDR3 nucleotides are TGTGCCAGCAGCTTGAAACTAGGCGAAGAGACCCAGTACTTC. This sequence encodes CASSLKLGEETQYF.

V is TRBV19 and J is TRBJ2-2; D not certain. Trimming took off 1 base at V and 6 bases at J, with 3 bases between the two ends. CDR3 length: 12 amino acids. Germline V gene lookup returns CDR1 LNHDA and CDR2 SQIVND (reference sequence). Written as DNA, the CDR3 is TGTGCCAGTAGTATAGCGGCCGGGGAGCTGTTTTTT. It is translated as CASSIAAGELFF.

This rearrangement joins TRBV2 to TRBJ2-7; D tentatively reads TRBD1 or TRBD2 (5 bases each). Looked up from germline, CDR1 is SNHLY and CDR2 is FYNNEI. V was clipped by 5 bases and J by 5 bases, with 13 bases between them. CDR3 length: 13 amino acids. The CDR3 region is CASSYRDVNEQYF. DNA of the CDR3: TGTGCCAGCAGTTACCGGGACGTAAACGAGCAGTACTTC.

This chain links TRBV9 with TRBJ2-2, with D unresolved. This CDR3 comprises 15 residues. Germline assignment: CDR1 SGDLS and CDR2 YYNGEE. The V end lost 2 bases, the J end lost 0 bases, and 8 bases lay between the germline ends. The CDR3 protein is CASSVRDSNTGELFF. For the CDR3, the DNA is TGTGCCAGCAGCGTTAGGGATTCGAACACCGGGGAGCTGTTTTTT. The full variable domain, completed using reference TRBV9 and TRBJ2-2, is DSGVTQTPKHLITATGQRVTLRCSPRSGDLSVYWYQQSLDQGLQFLIQYYNGEERAKGNILERFSAQQFPDLHSELNLSSLELGDSALYFCASSVRDSNTGELFFGEGSRLTVL.

Of note for this clone: Other DNA sequences from this sample encode an identical CDR3 as well. J is TRBJ2-1 and V is TRBV28; possibly TRBD2 for D (5 bases). V was clipped by 3 bases and J by 0 bases, with 9 bases between them. Germline-derived CDR1 and CDR2 are MDHEN and SYDVKM. The CDR3 extends over 15 amino acids. The CDR3 spells CASSFGGLSYNEQFF. The CDR3 DNA reads as TGTGCCAGCAGTTTCGGAGGACTCTCCTACAATGAGCAGTTCTTC.

The rearrangement links TRBV7-9 to TRBJ2-7; D not certain. Trimming stripped 0 bases from V and 0 bases from J, with 12 bases between. Germline V CDR1 and CDR2: SEHNR, FQNEAQ (reference sequence). CDR3 length: 16 amino acids. In DNA, the CDR3 is TGTGCCAGCAGCTTAGCACGCAGTATTAGCTCCTACGAGCAGTACTTC. It yields the protein CASSLARSISSYEQYF. The full variable domain, in which reference TRBV7-9 and TRBJ2-7 provide the parts outside the CDR3, is DTGVSQNPRHKITKRGQNVTFRCDPISEHNRLYWYRQTLGQGPEFLTYFQNEAQLEKSRLLSDRFSAERPKGSFSTLEIQRTEQGDSAMYLCASSLARSISSYEQYFGPGTRLTVT.

This clone was seen only once. The J gene is TRBJ1-5, the V gene TRBV7-6, with a weak D call TRBD1 (5 bases). CDR1 is SGHVS and CDR2 is FNYEAQ in the germline V gene. CDR3 length: 17 residues. The V end lost 5 bases, the J end lost 4 bases, and 21 bases lay between the germline ends. CDR3 in DNA: TGTGCCAGCAGCCCCCGGATTGGAGGGGAAGGTAATCAGCCCCAGCATTTT. It translates to CASSPRIGGEGNQPQHF.

The chain uses TRBV21-1 and TRBJ2-7; the table's D call, TRBD1, was not checked against the DNA. TRBV21-1 is annotated as a pseudogene. The length of the CDR3 is 10 residues. The CDR3 nucleotides read TGTGCCAGCAGACAGGTCGAGCAGTACTTC. Amino acid sequence: CASRQVEQYF.

V gene TRBV28 combines with J gene TRBJ2-5; TRBD2 matches at 11 bases. The germline V gene has CDR1 MDHEN and CDR2 SYDVKM. The junction had 10 bases not matched to a gene; V was cut back by 1 base and J by 3 bases. The CDR3 totals 18 residues. For the CDR3, the DNA is TGTGCCAGCAGTTTATTTTTTCGTCCGGGACTAGCGGAAGAGACCCAGTACTTC. Translation gives CASSLFFRPGLAEETQYF.

This chain joins TRBV24-1 and TRBJ2-2, with 8 nucleotides matching TRBD2. The trim removed 5 bases at V and 2 bases at J, leaving 6 bases unmatched. Germline assignment: CDR1 KGHDR and CDR2 SFDVKD. This CDR3 region has 16 residues. CDR3 nucleotide sequence: TGTGCCACCAGTGTCCTCGGGGGGGATAACACCGGGGAGCTGTTTTTT. This codes for CATSVLGGDNTGELFF.

The gene calls are TRBV28 and TRBJ1-6; 7 bases are shared with TRBD1. Germline CDR1 is MDHEN and CDR2 is SYDVKM. The J segment lost 15 bases and the V segment lost 4 bases, leaving 3 bases of the junction unmatched. The CDR3 totals 11 residues. This chain's CDR3 is CASSYRDSLHF. As DNA, the CDR3 is TGTGCCAGCAGTTACCGGGACAGCCTCCACTTT.

The chain recombines TRBV7-2 with TRBJ2-7; D is possibly TRBD1 (5 bases). Trimming stripped 4 bases from V and 5 bases from J, with 18 bases between. This CDR3 has 15 amino acids. Germline CDR1 reads SGHTA; CDR2 reads FQGNSA. The CDR3 DNA reads as TGTGCCAGCAGCTCCCAGGGCCTAGGGCTGGACGAGCAGTACTTC. It encodes CASSSQGLGLDEQYF.

This chain links TRBV3-1 (or the pseudogene TRBV3-2) with TRBJ1-2; no clear D gene. There are 13 residues in the CDR3. V was trimmed by 3 bases and J by 6 bases, leaving 11 bases between them. CDR1 is LGHDT, CDR2 YNNKEL, per germline (reference sequence). The CDR3 sequence is CASSHPRRDGYTF. The CDR3 coding sequence is TGTGCCAGCAGCCACCCAAGAAGAGATGGCTACACCTTC.

This chain links TRBV7-2 with TRBJ2-7; 7 bases fit TRBD2. Germline V gene sequence: CDR1 SGHTA, CDR2 FQGNSA. J lost 1 base, V lost 1 base, and 7 bases had no gene match. The CDR3 length is 16 residues. The CDR3 spells CASSLVLASPSYEQYF. CDR3 bases: TGTGCCAGCAGCTTAGTACTAGCGTCTCCATCCTACGAGCAGTACTTC.

The chain is built from TRBV6-5 and TRBJ1-1; 9 nucleotides align to TRBD1. Germline V gene sequence: CDR1 MNHEY, CDR2 SVGAGI. The CDR3 runs to 13 residues. J gave up 9 bases and V 2 bases, and 4 bases lay outside the gene matches. CDR3 protein: CASSYGTGLQAFF. DNA for the CDR3: TGTGCCAGCAGTTACGGGACAGGGCTTCAAGCTTTCTTT.

The V gene is TRBV30, the J gene TRBJ2-1; D uncertain. V was trimmed by 0 bases and J by 5 bases, leaving 14 bases between them. CDR3 length: 15 amino acids. CDR1 and CDR2 from the germline V gene are GTSNPN and SVGIG (reference sequence). CDR3 sequence reads: CAWSVLLRSHNEQFF. The CDR3 nucleotides are TGTGCCTGGAGTGTACTATTGCGGAGCCACAATGAGCAGTTCTTC.

The chain has TRBV27 and TRBJ2-4; D assignment may be TRBD1 or TRBD2 (5 bases each). This CDR3 is built from 13 residues. Germline-derived CDR1 and CDR2 are MNHEY and SMNVEV (reference sequence). The V end was cut by 5 bases, the J end by 9 bases, with 14 bases between. CDR3 DNA sequence: TGTGCCAGCAGTATCGGGGCACTAAGCATTCAGTACTTC. This translates into CASSIGALSIQYF.

For this clone: The same CDR3 arises from other DNA sequences in this sample as well. The genes are TRBV28 and TRBJ1-5; D gene uncertain. This CDR3 contains 13 residues. The V end lost 3 bases, the J end lost 3 bases, and 6 bases lay between the germline ends. Germline CDR1 is MDHEN and CDR2 is SYDVKM. The CDR3 region is CASSFPSNQPQHF. CDR3 coding DNA: TGTGCCAGCAGTTTTCCGTCCAATCAGCCCCAGCATTTT.

The chain has TRBV5-4 and TRBJ2-2; 9 nucleotides align to TRBD2. After removal of 4 bases from V and 1 base from J, the junction contained 5 bases not matched to a gene. Germline loops: CDR1 SGHNT, CDR2 YYREEE (reference sequence). The CDR3 runs 16 residues. CDR3 nucleotide sequence: TGTGCCAGCAGCCCTGCTAGCGGGATGAACACCGGGGAGCTGTTTTTT. Residues: CASSPASGMNTGELFF.